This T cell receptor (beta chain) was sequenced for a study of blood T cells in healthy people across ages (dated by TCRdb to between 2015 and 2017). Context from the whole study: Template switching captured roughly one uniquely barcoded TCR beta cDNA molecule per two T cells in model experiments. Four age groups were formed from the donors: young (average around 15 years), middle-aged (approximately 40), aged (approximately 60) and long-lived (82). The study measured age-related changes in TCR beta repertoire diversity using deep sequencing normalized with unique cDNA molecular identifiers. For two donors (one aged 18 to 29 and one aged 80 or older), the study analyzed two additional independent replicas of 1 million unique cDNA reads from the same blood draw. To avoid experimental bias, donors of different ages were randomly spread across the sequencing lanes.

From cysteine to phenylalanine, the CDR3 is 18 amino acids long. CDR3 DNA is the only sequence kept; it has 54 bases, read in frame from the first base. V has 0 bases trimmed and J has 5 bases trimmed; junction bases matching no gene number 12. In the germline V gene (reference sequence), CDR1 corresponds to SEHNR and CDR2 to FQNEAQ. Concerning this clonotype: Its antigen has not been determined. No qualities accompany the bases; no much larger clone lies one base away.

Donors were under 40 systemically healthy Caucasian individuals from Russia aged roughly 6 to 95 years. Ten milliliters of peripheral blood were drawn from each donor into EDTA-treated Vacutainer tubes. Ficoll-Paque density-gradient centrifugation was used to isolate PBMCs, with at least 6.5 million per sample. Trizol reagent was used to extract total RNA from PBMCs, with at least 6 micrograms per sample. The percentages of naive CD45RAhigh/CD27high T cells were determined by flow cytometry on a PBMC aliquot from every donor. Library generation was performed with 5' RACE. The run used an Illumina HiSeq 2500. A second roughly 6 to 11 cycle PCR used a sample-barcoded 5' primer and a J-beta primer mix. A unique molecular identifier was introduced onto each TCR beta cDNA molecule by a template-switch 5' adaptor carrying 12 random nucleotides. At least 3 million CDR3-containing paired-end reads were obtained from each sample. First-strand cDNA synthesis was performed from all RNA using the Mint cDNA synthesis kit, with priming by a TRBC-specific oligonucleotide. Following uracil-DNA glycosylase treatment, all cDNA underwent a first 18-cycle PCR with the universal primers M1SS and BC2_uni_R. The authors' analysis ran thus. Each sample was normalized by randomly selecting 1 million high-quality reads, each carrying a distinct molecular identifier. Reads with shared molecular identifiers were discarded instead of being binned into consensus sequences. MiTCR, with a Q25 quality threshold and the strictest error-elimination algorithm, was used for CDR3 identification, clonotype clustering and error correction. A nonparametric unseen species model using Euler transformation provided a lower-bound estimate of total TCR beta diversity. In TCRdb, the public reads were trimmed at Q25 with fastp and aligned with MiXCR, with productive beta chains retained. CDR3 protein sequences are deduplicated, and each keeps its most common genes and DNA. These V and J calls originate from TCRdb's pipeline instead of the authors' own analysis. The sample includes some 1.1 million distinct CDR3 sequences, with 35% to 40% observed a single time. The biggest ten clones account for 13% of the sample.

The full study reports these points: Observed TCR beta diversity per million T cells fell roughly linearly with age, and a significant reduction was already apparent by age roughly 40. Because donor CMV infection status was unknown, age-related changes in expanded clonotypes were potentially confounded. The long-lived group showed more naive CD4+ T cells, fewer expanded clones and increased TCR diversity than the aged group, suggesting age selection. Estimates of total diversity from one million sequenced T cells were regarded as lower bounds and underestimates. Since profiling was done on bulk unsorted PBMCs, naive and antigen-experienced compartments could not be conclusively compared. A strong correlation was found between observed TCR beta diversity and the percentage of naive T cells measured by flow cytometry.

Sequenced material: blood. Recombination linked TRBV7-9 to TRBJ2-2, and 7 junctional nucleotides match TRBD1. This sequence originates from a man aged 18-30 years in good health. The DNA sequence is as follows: TGTGCCAGCAGCTTAGCTCGTATTCGGGGACAGATAACCGGGGAGCTGTTTTTT. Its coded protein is CASSLARIRGQITGELFF.